Below, one TCR beta chain is given with its context. Its antigen is currently not known. No much larger clonotype is one base removed from it; base qualities were not supplied. Reading the germline V gene (reference sequence) gives CDR1 LNHNV and CDR2 YYDKDF. Trimming leaves V shorter by 0 bases and J shorter by 3 bases, with the junction holding 3 bases beyond the gene matches. Counted from cysteine to phenylalanine, this CDR3 has 15 amino acids. The sequence is cut down to CDR3 DNA, 45 bases in frame from base 1. The goal of deep resolution MiSeq sequencing was a depth between 1 in 1 million and 1 in 200,000 T cells, and coverage averaged 10x per clonotype. TCR beta libraries were generated with the immunoSEQ hsTCRB Kit. As for how the authors treated the data: Data were analyzed with ImmunoSEQ Data Assistant and ImmunoSEQ Analyzer, with V, D and J genes assigned per IMGT definitions. Clonality, which ranges from 0 to 1, was calculated as one minus the normalized Shannon entropy of productive rearrangement frequencies. Public clonotype analysis was restricted to overrepresented clonotypes comprising at least 0.05% of each patient's repertoire. About a dozen age-matched healthy donor repertoires from immuneACCESS served as clonality controls. Imported from immuneACCESS, the table was reduced by TCRdb to in-frame sequences with V and J called. These copies leave out some clones; in studies compared against another copy, an unresolved V gene accounts for under half, and the cause of the remainder is not known. V, J and clone size reflect that table, while D and trimming were determined from the DNA. The table for this sample lists under 300,000 clones; less than 85% of them were counted only once. The ten largest clones represent around 5.1% of the sample.

The data were obtained in a study of cytotoxic CD8 clonotypes in ibrutinib-treated CLL (dated by TCRdb to about 2021). Study-level background: In this cohort, 15 or so patients were treatment-naive and 11 to 12 were relapsed/refractory, while around 17 had unmutated IGHV. Partial responses were observed in roughly 24 patients and complete responses in 2; after a median follow-up of 68 months, remission was maintained in some 14 patients and progression was observed in approximately 12. The response samples were drawn at a median of roughly eleven months into treatment, with a range of roughly 6 to 40 months. On average, each sample yielded 255,043 productive templates and 80,000 to 95,000 productive rearrangements. Of the approximately 86 participants in the trial, 20 to 30 had longitudinal samples available. Cryopreserved peripheral blood mononuclear cells were collected before treatment, at response, and at either disease progression or sustained remission. Every remission and progressive disease sample was obtained while ibrutinib was still being received by the patients.

The time point tag for this specimen amounts to: progressive disease on ibrutinib. For TCR beta library preparation, 2 to 2.5 micrograms of genomic DNA were isolated from cryopreserved PBMCs. Longitudinal blood samples from CLL patients on ibrutinib monotherapy were analyzed using high-throughput TCR beta sequencing. Patients were enrolled in a phase 2 open-label single-center ibrutinib monotherapy trial. General study outcomes and caveats: At ibrutinib response clonality went up, during sustained remission it held steady, and at progression it dropped back toward baseline. Public clonotypes were rare and either shrank or stayed stable during treatment, and the rise in clonality at ibrutinib response reflected expansion of private clonotypes. Sampling times were not matched between patients in sustained remission and patients whose disease was progressing, and lymph node repertoires were not examined. At baseline, clonality was higher than in age-matched healthy donors and showed a strong correlation with circulating CD8+ T-cell counts.

Material: PBMCs, obtained at disease progression, from a patient treated with ibrutinib. This TCR was sampled from a human donor with chronic lymphocytic leukemia. In this chain, TRBV15 is recombined with TRBJ1-2, with TRBD1 identical over 8 junction bases. The CDR3 in this case is CATSRDVTGDYGYTF. The bases read TGTGCCACCAGCAGAGACGTGACAGGGGACTATGGCTACACCTTC.